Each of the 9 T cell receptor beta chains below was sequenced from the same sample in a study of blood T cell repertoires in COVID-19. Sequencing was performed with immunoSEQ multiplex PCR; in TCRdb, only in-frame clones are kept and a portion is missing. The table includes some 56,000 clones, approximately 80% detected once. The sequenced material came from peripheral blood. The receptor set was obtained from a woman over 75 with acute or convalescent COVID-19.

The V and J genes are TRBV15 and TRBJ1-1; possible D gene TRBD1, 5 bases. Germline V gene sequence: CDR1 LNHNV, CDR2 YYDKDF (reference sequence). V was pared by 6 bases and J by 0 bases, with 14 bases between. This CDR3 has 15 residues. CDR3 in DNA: TGTGCCACCAGGACGGGACTTTCCCTGAACACTGAAGCTTTCTTT. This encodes CATRTGLSLNTEAFF.

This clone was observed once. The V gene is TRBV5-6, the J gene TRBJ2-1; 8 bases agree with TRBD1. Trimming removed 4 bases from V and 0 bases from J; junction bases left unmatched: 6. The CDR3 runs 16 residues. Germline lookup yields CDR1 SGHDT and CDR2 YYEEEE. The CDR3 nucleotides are TGTGCCAGCAGCAAGGGACAGGCCTACTCCTACAATGAGCAGTTCTTC. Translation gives CASSKGQAYSYNEQFF.

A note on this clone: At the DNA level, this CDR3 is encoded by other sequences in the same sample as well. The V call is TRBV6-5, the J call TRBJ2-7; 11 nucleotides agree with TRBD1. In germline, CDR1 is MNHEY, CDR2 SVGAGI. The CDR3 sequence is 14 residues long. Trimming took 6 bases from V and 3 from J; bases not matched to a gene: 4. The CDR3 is CASRRTGGHYEQYF. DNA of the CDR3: TGTGCCAGCAGACGGACAGGGGGCCACTACGAGCAGTACTTC.

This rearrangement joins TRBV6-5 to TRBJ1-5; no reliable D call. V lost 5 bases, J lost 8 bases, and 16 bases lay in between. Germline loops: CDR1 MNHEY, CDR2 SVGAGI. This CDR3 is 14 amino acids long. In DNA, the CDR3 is TGTGCCAGCAGTCGTCTCGAGGGAGGTAAGCCCCAGCATTTT. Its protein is CASSRLEGGKPQHF.

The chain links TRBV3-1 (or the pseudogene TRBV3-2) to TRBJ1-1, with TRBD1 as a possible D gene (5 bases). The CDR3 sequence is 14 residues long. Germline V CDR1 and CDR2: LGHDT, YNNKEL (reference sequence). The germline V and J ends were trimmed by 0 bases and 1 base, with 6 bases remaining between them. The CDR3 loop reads CASSQDGANTEAFF. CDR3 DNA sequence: TGTGCCAGCAGCCAAGATGGGGCGAACACTGAAGCTTTCTTT.

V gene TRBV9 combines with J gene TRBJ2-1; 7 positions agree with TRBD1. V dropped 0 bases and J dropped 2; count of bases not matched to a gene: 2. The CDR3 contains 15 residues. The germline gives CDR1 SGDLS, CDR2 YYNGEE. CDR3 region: CASSVGQGPYNEQFF. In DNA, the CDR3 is TGTGCCAGCAGCGTAGGACAGGGCCCCTACAATGAGCAGTTCTTC.

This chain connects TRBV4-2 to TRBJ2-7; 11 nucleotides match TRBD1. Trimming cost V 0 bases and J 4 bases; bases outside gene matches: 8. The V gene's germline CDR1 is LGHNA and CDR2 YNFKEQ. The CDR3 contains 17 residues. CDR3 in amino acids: CASSQDLGQGVSYEQYF. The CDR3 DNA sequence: TGTGCCAGCAGCCAAGATCTGGGACAGGGGGTAAGTTACGAGCAGTACTTC.

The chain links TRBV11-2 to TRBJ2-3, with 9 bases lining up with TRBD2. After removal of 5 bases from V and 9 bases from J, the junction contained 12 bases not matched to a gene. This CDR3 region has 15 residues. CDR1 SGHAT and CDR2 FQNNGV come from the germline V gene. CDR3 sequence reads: CASSAPGSGGLTQYF. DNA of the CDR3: TGTGCCAGCAGCGCCCCGGGGAGCGGGGGGTTAACGCAGTATTTT.

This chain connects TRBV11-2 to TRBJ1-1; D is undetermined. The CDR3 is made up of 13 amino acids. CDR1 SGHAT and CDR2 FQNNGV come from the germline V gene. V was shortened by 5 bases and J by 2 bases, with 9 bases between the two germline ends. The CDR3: CASSPDLNTEAFF. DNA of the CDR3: TGTGCCAGCAGCCCCGATCTAAACACTGAAGCTTTCTTT.